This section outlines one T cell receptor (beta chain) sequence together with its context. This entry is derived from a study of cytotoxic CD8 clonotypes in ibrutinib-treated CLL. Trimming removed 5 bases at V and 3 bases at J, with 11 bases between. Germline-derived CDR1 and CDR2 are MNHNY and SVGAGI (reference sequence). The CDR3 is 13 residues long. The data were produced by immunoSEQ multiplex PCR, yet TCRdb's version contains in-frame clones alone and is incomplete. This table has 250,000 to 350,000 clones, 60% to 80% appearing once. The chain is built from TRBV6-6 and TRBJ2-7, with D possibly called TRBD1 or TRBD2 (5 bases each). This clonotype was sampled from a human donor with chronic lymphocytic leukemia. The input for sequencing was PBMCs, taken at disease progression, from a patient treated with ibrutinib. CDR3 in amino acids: CASSRGQNYEQYF. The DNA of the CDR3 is TGTGCCAGCAGTCGGGGCCAAAACTACGAGCAGTACTTC.